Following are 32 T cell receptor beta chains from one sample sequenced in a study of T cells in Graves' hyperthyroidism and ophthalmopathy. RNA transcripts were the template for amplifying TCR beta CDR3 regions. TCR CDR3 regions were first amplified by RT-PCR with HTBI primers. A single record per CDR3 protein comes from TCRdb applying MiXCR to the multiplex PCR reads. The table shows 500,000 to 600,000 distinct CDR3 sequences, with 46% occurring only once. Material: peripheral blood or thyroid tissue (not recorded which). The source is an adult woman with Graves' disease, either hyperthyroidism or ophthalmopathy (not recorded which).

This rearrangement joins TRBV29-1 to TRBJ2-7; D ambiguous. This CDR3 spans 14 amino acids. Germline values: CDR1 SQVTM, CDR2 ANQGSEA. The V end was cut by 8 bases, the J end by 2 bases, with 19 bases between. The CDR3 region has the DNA TGCAGCAGTGAAAACCCCCAGCCCACCTACGAGCAGTACTTC. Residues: CSSENPQPTYEQYF.

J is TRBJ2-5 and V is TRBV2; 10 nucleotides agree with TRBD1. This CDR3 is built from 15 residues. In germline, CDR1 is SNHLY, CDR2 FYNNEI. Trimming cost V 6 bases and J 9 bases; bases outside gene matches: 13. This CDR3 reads CASRRDRGSNQPQYF. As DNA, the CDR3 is TGTGCCAGCAGACGGGACAGGGGAAGCAATCAGCCCCAGTACTTC. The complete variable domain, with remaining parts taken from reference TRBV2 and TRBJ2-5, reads EPEVTQTPSHQVTQMGQEVILRCVPISNHLYFYWYRQILGQKVEFLVSFYNNEISEKSEIFDDQFSVERPDGSNFTLKIRSTKLEDSAMYFCASRRDRGSNQPQYFGPGTRLLVL.

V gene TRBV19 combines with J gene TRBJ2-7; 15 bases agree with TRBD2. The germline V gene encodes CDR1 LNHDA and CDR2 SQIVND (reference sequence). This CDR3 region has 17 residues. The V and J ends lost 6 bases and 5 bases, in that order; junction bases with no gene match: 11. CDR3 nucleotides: TGTGCCAGTAGCCCAACCGGGACTAGCGGGAGGCGGCACGAGCAGTACTTC. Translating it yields CASSPTGTSGRRHEQYF.

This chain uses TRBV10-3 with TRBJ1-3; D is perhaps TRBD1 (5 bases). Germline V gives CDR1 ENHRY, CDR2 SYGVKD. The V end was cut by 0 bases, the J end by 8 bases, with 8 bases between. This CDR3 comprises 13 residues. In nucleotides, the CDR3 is TGTGCCATCAGTGAGTCGGGGGTGGACACCATATATTTT. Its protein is CAISESGVDTIYF.

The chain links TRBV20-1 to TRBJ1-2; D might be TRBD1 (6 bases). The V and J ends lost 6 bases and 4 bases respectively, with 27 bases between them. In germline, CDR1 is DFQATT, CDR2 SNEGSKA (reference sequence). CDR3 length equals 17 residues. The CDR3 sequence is CSAPGQPNTDFLYGYTF. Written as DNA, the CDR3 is TGCAGTGCGCCGGGACAACCAAACACTGACTTCCTCTATGGCTACACCTTC.

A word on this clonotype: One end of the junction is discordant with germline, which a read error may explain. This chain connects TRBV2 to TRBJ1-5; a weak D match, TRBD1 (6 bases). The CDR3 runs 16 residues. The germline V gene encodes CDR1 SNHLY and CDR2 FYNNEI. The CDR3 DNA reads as TGTGCCGGCAGCTCTGGGGGGCCGTCCGATTATCAGCCCCAGCATTTT. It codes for CAGSSGGPSDYQPQHF.

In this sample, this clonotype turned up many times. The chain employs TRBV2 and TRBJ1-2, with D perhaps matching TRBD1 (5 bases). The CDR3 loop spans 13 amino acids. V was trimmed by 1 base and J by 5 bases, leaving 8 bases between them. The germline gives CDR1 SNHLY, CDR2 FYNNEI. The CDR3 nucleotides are TGTGCCAGCAGTGAAGAGGGGTCTTATGGCTACACCTTC. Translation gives CASSEEGSYGYTF.

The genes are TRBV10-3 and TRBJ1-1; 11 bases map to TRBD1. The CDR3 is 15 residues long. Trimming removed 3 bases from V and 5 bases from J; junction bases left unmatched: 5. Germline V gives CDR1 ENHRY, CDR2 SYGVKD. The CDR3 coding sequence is TGTGCCATCAGTGATCCGGGACAGGGGGTTACTGAAGCTTTCTTT. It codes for CAISDPGQGVTEAFF.

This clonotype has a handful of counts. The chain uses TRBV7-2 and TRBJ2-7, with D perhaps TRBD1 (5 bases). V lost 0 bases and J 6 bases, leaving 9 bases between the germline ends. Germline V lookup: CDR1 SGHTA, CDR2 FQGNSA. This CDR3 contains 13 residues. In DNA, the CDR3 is TGTGCCAGCAGCTTAGCGCGCAGGGCCGAGCAGTACTTC. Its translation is CASSLARRAEQYF. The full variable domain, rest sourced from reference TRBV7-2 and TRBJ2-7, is GAGVSQSPSNKVTEKGKDVELRCDPISGHTALYWYRQSLGQGLEFLIYFQGNSAPDKSGLPSDRFSAERTGGSVSTLTIQRTQQEDSAVYLCASSLARRAEQYFGPGTRLTVT.

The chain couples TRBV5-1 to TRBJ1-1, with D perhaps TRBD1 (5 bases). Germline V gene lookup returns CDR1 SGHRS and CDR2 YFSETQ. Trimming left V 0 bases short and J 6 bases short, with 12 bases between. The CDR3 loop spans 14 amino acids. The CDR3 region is CASSLDGGRPEAFF. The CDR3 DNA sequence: TGCGCCAGCAGCTTGGATGGGGGACGGCCTGAAGCTTTCTTT.

The CDR3 DNA is TGTGCCATCAGTGAGACAGGGGAGCTGTTTTTT. It yields the protein CAISETGELFF. V usage is TRBV10-3 and J usage is TRBJ2-2; the D is unclear. This CDR3 is 11 amino acids long. From germline, CDR1 is ENHRY and CDR2 SYGVKD. Trimming removed 2 bases at V and 8 bases at J, with 3 bases between.

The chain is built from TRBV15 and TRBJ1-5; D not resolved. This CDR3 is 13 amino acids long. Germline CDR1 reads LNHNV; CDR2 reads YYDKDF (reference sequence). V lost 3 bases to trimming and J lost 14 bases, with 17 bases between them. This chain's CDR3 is CATSRGRFRNEHF. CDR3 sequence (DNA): TGTGCCACCAGCAGGGGCAGGTTTCGGAACGAGCATTTT.

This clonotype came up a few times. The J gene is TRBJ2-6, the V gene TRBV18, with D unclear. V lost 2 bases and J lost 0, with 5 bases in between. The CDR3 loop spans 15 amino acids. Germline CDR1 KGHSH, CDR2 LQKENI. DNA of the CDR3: TGTGCCAGCTCACCAAAGAACTCTGGGGCCAACGTCCTGACTTTC. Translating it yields CASSPKNSGANVLTF. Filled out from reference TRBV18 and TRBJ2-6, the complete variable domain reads NAGVMQNPRHLVRRRGQEARLRCSPMKGHSHVYWYRQLPEEGLKFMVYLQKENIIDESGMPKERFSAEFPKEGPSILRIQQVVRGDSAAYFCASSPKNSGANVLTFGAGSRLTVL.

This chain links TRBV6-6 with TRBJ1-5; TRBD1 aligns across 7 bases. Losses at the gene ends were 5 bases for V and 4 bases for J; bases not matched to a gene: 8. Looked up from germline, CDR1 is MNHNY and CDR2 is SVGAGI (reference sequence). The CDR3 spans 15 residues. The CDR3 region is CASSRPGQPNQPQHF. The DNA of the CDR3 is TGTGCCAGCAGTCGCCCGGGACAGCCGAATCAGCCCCAGCATTTT.

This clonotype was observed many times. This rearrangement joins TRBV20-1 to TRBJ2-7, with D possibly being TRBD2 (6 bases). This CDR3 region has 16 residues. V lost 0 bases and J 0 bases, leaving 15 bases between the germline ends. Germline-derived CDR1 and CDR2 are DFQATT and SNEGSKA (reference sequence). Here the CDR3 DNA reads TGCAGTGCTAGAGATCTAACGCGGGGTACCTCCTACGAGCAGTACTTC. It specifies CSARDLTRGTSYEQYF.

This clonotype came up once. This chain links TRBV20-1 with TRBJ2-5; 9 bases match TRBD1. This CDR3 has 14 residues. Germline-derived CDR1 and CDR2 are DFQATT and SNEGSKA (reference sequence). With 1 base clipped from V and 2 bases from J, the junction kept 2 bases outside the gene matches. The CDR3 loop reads CSARVDRGQETQYF. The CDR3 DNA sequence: TGCAGTGCTAGAGTTGACAGGGGGCAAGAGACCCAGTACTTC.

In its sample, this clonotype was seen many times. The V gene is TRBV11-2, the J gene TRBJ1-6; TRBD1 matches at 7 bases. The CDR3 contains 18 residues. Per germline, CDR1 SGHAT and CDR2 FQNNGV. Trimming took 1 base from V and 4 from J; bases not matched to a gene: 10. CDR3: CASSLGLGGQRYNSPLHF. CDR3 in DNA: TGTGCCAGCAGCTTAGGGTTAGGGGGACAGAGATATAATTCACCCCTCCACTTT.

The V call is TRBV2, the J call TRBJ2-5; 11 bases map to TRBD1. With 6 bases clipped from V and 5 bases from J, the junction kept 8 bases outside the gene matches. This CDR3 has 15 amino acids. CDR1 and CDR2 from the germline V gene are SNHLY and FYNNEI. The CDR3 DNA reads TGTGCCAGCAGCGCGGACAGGGGGCGCGAGGAGACCCAGTACTTC. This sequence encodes CASSADRGREETQYF.

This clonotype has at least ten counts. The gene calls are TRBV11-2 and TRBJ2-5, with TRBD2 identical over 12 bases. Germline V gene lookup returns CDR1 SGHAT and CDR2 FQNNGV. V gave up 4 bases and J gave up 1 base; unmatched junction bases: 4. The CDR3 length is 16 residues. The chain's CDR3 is CASSYRLAGVQETQYF. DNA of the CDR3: TGTGCCAGCAGCTATCGACTAGCGGGGGTCCAAGAGACCCAGTACTTC.

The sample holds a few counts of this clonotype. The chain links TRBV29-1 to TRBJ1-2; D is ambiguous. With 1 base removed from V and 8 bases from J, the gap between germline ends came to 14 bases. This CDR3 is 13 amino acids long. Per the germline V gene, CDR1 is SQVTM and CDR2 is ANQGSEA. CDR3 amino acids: CSVEGTRSGGYTF. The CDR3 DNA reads TGCAGCGTTGAAGGCACAAGGTCTGGAGGCTACACCTTC.

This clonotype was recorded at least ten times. CDR3 DNA: TGTGCCGGGACCGCCGGGACAGGGGGAGGCTACACCTTC. Amino acid sequence: CAGTAGTGGGYTF. This chain links TRBV19 with TRBJ1-2; 11 bases are a match to TRBD1. The V gene's germline CDR1 is LNHDA and CDR2 SQIVND (reference sequence). The CDR3 has 13 amino acids. Trimming removed 11 bases from V and 8 bases from J; junction bases left unmatched: 10.

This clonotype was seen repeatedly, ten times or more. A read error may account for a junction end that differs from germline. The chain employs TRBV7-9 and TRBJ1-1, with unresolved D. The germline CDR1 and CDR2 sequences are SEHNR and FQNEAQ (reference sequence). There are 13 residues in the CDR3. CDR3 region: CASSLEAGTEAFF. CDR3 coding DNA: TGCGCCAGCAGCTTGGAAGCCGGCACTGAAGCTTTCTTT. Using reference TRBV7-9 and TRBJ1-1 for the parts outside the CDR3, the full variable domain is DTGVSQNPRHKITKRGQNVTFRCDPISEHNRLYWYRQTLGQGPEFLTYFQNEAQLEKSRLLSDRFSAERPKGSFSTLEIQRTEQGDSAMYLCASSLEAGTEAFFGQGTRLTVV.

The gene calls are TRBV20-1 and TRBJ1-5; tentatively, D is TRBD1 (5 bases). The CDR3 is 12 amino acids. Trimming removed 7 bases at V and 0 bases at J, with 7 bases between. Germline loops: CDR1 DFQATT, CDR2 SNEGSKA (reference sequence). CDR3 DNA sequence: TGCAGTGGGGGCGGTAGCAATCAGCCCCAGCATTTT. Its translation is CSGGGSNQPQHF.

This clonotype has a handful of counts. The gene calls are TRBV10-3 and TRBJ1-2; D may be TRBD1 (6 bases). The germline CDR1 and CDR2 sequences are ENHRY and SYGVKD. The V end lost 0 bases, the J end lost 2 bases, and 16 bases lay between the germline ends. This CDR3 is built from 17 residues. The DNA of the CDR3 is TGTGCCATCAGTGAGTCGACCCAGGGGACCAACAACTATGGCTACACCTTC. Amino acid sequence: CAISESTQGTNNYGYTF.

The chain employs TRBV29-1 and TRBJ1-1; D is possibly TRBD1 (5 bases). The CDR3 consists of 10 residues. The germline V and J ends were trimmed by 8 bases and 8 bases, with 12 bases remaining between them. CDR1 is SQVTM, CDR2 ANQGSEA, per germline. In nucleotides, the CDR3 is TGCAGCTTGGCCCAGGGCGAAGCTTTCTTT. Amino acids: CSLAQGEAFF.

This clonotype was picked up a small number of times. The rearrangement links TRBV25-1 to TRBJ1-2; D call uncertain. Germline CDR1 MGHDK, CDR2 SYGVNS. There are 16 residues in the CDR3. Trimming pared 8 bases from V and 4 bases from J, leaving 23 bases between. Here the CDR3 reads CASSPQSREPLYGYTF. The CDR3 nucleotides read TGTGCCAGCTCACCCCAATCGCGAGAACCCCTCTATGGCTACACCTTC.

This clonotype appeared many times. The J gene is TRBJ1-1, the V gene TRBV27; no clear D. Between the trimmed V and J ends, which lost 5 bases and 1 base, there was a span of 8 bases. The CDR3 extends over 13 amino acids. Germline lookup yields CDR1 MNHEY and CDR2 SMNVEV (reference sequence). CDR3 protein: CASSAQKNTEAFF. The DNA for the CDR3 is TGTGCCAGCAGTGCACAGAAGAACACTGAAGCTTTCTTT.

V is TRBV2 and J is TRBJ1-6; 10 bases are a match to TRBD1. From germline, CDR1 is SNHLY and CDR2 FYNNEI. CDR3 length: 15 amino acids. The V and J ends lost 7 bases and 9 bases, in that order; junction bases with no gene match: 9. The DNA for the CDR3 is TGTGCCAGCACACAAACGGGACAGGGGATTTCACCCCTCCACTTT. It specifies CASTQTGQGISPLHF. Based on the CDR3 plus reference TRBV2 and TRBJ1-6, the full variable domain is EPEVTQTPSHQVTQMGQEVILRCVPISNHLYFYWYRQILGQKVEFLVSFYNNEISEKSEIFDDQFSVERPDGSNFTLKIRSTKLEDSAMYFCASTQTGQGISPLHFGNGTRLTVT.

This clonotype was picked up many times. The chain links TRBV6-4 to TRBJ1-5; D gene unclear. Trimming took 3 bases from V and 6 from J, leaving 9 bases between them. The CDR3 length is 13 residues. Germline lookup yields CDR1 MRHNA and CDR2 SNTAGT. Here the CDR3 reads CASSEKEGQPQHF. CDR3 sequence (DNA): TGTGCCAGCAGTGAGAAAGAAGGTCAGCCCCAGCATTTT.

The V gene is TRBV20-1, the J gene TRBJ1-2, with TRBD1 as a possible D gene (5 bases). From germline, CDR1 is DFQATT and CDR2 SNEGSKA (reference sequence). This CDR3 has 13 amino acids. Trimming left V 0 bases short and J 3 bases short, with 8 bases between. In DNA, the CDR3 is TGCAGTGCTAGAGATCTGACAGACTATGGCTACACCTTC. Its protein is CSARDLTDYGYTF.

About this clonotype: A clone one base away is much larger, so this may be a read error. CDR3 loop: CASSQQLAGKTGEPFF. The CDR3 nucleotides read TGCGCCAGCAGCCAGCAACTAGCGGGAAAGACCGGGGAGCCGTTTTTT. The chain employs TRBV5-1 and TRBJ2-2; 10 bases line up with TRBD2. CDR1 and CDR2 (germline): SGHRS, YFSETQ. CDR3 length: 16 residues.

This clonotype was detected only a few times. The CDR3 DNA reads TGCAGCGTTGTGTGGTTCGTCATAACAGATACGCAGTATTTT. It specifies CSVVWFVITDTQYF. This sequence joins TRBV29-1 and TRBJ2-3, with D hard to call. V was trimmed by 4 bases and J by 3 bases, leaving 14 bases between them. The CDR3 covers 14 residues. Germline V gene lookup returns CDR1 SQVTM and CDR2 ANQGSEA.